This TCR beta chain is from a study of blood T cell repertoires in COVID-19. Study-wide context: The cDNA or gDNA used as material had been derived from T cells, B-cell-depleted T cells, or PBMCs.

Profiling relied on immunoSEQ multiplex PCR, and the TCRdb table lists in-frame clones only, not all of them. The table includes 100,000 to 150,000 clones, 79% detected once. V dropped 1 base and J dropped 8 bases, with 9 bases sitting between them. The germline V gene encodes CDR1 SNHLY and CDR2 FYNNEI. CDR3 length: 13 residues. The chain carries TRBV2 and TRBJ2-1; D gene uncertain. The sample taken for sequencing was peripheral blood. The origin of this receptor is a man aged 35 to 55 with active or convalescent COVID-19. The CDR3 nucleotides read TGTGCCAGCAGTGAAGTAATGAGCCATGAGCAGTTCTTC. Translated: CASSEVMSHEQFF.